The clone carrying this T cell receptor (beta chain) was seen a handful of times. This CDR3 comprises 15 residues. CDR1 and CDR2 (germline): MNHEY, SVGAGI. V lost 4 bases, J lost 8 bases, and 17 bases lay in between. The source of the sample is a study of response to subunit inactivated influenza vaccine. One entry per CDR3 protein results from TCRdb running MiXCR on the RT-PCR reads. The top ten clones hold roughly 7.2% of a sample with roughly 650,000 distinct CDR3 sequences, 14% of them seen once. The sample consisted of PBMCs from blood, taken roughly 15 days before vaccination. The chain combines TRBV6-5 with TRBJ1-4, with D perhaps TRBD1 (5 bases). The TCR sequence derives from a man aged 50-59 years who received an inactivated influenza vaccine. The CDR3 coding sequence is TGTGCCAGCAGTTTAGCGTCGGGACTGACGGAAAAACTGTTTTTT. The encoded protein is CASSLASGLTEKLFF.